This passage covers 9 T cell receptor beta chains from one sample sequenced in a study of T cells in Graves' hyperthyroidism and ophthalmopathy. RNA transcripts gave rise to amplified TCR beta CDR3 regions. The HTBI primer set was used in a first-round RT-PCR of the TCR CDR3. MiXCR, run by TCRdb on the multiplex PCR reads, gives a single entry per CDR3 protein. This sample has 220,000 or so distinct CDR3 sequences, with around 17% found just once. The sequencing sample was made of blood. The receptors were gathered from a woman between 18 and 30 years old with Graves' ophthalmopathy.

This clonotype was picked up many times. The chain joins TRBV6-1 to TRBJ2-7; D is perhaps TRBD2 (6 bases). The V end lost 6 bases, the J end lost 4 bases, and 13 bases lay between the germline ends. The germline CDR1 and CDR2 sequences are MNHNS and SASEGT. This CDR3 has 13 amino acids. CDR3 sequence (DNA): TGTGCCAGCAGCGCGGGGTGGGGTTACGAGCAGTACTTC. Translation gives CASSAGWGYEQYF.

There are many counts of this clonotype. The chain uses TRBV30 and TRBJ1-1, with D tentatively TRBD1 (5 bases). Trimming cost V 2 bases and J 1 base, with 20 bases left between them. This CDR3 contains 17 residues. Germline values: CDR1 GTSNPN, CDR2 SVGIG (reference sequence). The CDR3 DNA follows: TGTGCCTGGAGTAAAGGGACGGCCCCATGGTGGAACACTGAAGCTTTCTTT. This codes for CAWSKGTAPWWNTEAFF.

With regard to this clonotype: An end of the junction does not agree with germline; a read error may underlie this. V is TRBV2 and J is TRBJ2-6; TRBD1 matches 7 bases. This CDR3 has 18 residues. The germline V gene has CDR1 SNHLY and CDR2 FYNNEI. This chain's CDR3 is CASSPGDRGTPGANVLTF. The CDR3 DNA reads TGCGCCAGCAGCCCTGGGGACAGAGGAACTCCTGGGGCCAACGTCCTGACTTTC.

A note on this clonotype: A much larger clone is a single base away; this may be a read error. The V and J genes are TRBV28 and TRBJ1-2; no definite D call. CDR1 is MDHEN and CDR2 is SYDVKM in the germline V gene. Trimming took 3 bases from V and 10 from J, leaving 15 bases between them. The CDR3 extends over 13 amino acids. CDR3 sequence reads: CASSFSTRGDYTF. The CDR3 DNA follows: TGTGCCAGCAGTTTCAGTACTCGGGGAGACTACACCTTC.

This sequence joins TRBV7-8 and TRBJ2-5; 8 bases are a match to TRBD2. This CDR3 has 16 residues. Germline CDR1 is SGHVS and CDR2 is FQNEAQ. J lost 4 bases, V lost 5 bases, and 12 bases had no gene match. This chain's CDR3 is CASSHSGGHPRETQYF. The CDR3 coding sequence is TGTGCCAGCAGCCACAGCGGGGGCCACCCTAGAGAGACCCAGTACTTC.

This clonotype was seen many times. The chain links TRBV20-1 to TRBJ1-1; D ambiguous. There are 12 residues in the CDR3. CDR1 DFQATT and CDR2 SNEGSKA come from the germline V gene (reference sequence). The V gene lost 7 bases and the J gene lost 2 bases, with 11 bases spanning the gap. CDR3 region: CSGWLHNTEAFF. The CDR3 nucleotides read TGCAGTGGTTGGCTTCATAACACTGAAGCTTTCTTT.

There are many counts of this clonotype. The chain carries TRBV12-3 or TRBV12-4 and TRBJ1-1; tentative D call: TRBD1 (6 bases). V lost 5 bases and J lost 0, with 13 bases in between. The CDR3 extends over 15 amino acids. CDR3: CASSPSGAMNTEAFF. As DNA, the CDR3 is TGTGCCAGCAGTCCCTCAGGGGCTATGAACACTGAAGCTTTCTTT.

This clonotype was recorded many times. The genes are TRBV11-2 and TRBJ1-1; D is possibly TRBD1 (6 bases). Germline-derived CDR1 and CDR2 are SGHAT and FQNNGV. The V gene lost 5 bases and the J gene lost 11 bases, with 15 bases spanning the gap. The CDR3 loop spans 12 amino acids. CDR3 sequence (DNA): TGTGCCAGCAGCACAGACCCAGGGGTGGCTTTCTTT. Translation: CASSTDPGVAFF.

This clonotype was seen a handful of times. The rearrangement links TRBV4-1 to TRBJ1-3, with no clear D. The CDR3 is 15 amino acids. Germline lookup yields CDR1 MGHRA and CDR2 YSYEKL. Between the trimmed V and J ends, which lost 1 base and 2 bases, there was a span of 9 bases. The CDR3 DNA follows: TGCGCCAGCAGCCAAGGGAACGGCGCTGGAAACACCATATATTTT. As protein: CASSQGNGAGNTIYF.